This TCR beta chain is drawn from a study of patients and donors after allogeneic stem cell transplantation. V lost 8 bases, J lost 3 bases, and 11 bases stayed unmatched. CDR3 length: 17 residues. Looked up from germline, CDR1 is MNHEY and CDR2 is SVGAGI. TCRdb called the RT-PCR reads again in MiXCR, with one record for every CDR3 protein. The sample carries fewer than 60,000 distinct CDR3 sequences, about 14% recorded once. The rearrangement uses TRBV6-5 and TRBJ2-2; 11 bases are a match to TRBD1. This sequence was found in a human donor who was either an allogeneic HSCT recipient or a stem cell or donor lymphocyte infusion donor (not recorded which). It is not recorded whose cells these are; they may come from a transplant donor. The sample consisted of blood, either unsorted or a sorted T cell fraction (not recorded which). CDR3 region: CASWTGGAGGYTGELFF. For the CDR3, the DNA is TGTGCCAGCTGGACAGGGGGCGCGGGAGGGTACACCGGGGAGCTGTTTTTT.